This TCR beta chain emerged from a study of T-cell reconstitution after alpha-beta-depleted transplantation in children. Study-wide results and caveats: T-cell counts and diversity were attributed mostly to newly produced T cells one year after transplant.

Unique molecular identifiers featured in how the TCRbeta library was prepared. TCRdb called the PCR reads again in MiXCR, with one record for every CDR3 protein. The sample includes 600,000 to 800,000 distinct CDR3 sequences, about 12% of them seen just once. This CDR3 contains 12 residues. V was pared by 7 bases and J by 5 bases, with 14 bases between. CDR1 and CDR2 from the germline V gene are DFQATT and SNEGSKA (reference sequence). This clonotype was recorded only once. What it recognizes is unknown. This could be a read error, since a much larger clone is one nucleotide away. The TCR was taken from a girl between 2 and 10 years old with congenital amegakaryocytic thrombocytopenia, due to receive a stem cell transplant. The specimen comprised PBMCs, sampled before TCRalphabeta/CD19-depleted stem cell transplant. V is TRBV20-1 and J is TRBJ2-5; D gene unclear. The CDR3 loop reads CSVTPVKETQYF. As DNA, the CDR3 is TGCAGTGTCACCCCAGTTAAGGAGACCCAGTACTTC.